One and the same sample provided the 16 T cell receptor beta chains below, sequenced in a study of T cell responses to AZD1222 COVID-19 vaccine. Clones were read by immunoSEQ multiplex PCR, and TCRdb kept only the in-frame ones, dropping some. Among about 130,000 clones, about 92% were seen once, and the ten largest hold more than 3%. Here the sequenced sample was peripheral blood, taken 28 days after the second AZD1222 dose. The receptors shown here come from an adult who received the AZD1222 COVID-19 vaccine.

The DNA for the CDR3 is TGTGCCAGCAGTTACTCGACGGGGCTGCCAAGCACAGATACGCAGTATTTT. Amino acid sequence: CASSYSTGLPSTDTQYF. This rearrangement joins TRBV6-2 or TRBV6-3 to TRBJ2-3; either TRBD1 or TRBD2 may supply D (5 bases each). The germline gives CDR1 MNHEY, CDR2 SVGEGT. This CDR3 spans 17 amino acids. Trimming left V 0 bases short and J 0 bases short, with 13 bases between.

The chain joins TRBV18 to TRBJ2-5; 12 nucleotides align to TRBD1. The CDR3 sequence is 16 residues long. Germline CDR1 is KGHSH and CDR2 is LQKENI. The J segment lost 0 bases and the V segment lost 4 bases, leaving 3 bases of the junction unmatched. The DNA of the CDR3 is TGTGCCAGCTCACTAGGGACAGGGGGCTACCAAGAGACCCAGTACTTC. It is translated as CASSLGTGGYQETQYF.

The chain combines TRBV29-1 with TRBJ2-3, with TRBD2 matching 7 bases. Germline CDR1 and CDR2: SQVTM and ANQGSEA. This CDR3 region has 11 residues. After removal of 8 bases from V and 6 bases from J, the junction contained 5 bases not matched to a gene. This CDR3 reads CSLAAGDTQYF. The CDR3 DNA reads TGCAGCCTAGCGGCCGGGGATACGCAGTATTTT.

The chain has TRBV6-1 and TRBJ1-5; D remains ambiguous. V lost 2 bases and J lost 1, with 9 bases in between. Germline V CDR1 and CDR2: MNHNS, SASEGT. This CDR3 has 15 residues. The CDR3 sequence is CASSEPAGSNQPQHF. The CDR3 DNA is TGTGCCAGCAGTGAACCCGCGGGAAGCAATCAGCCCCAGCATTTT.

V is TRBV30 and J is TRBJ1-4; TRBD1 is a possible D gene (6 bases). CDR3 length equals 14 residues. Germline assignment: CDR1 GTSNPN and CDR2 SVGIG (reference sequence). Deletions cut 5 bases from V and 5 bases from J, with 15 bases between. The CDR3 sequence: CAWGMDSSNEKLFF. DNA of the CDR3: TGTGCCTGGGGGATGGACAGCTCAAATGAAAAACTGTTTTTT.

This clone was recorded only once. The CDR3 is CASSWREGSTDTQYF. The CDR3 DNA is TGTGCCAGCAGCTGGCGGGAGGGGAGTACAGATACGCAGTATTTT. The genes are TRBV7-2 and TRBJ2-3; 9 nucleotides match TRBD2. CDR3 length: 15 residues. Germline trimming cut 4 bases from V and 3 bases from J; bases unmatched to any gene: 5. Germline values: CDR1 SGHTA, CDR2 FQGNSA.

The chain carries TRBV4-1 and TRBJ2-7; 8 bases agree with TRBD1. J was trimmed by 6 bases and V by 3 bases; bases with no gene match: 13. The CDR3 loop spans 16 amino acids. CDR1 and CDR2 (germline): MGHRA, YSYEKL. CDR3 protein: CASSHIVGQGMGEQYF. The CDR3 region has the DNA TGCGCCAGCAGCCATATAGTCGGACAGGGCATGGGCGAGCAGTACTTC.

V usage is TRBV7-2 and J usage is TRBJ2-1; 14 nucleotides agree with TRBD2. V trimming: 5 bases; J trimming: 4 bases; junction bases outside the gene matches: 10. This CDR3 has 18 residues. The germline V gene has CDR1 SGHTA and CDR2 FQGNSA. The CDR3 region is CASSPGLAGVPLYNEQFF. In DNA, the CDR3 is TGTGCCAGCAGCCCGGGACTAGCGGGAGTCCCCCTTTACAATGAGCAGTTCTTC.

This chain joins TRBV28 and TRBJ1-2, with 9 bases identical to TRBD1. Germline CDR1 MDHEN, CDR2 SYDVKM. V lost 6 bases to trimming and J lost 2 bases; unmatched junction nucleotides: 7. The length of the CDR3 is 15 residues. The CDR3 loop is CASSLGGTGNYGYTF. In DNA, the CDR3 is TGTGCCAGCAGCCTCGGGGGGACAGGGAACTATGGCTACACCTTC.

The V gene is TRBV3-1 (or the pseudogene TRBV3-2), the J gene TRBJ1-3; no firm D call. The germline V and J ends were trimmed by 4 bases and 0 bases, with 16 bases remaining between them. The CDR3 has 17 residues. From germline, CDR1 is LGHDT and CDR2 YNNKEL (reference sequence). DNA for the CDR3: TGTGCCAGCAGCCTCCTAAGCTACGGTAACTCTGGAAACACCATATATTTT. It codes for CASSLLSYGNSGNTIYF.

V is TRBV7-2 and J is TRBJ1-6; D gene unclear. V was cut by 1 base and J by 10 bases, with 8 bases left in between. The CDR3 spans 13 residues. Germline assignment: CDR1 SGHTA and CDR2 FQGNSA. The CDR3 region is CASSLGPISPLHF. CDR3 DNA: TGTGCCAGCAGCTTAGGCCCTATCTCACCCCTCCACTTT. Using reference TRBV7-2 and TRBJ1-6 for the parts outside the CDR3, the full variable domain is GAGVSQSPSNKVTEKGKDVELRCDPISGHTALYWYRQSLGQGLEFLIYFQGNSAPDKSGLPSDRFSAERTGGSVSTLTIQRTQQEDSAVYLCASSLGPISPLHFGNGTRLTVT.

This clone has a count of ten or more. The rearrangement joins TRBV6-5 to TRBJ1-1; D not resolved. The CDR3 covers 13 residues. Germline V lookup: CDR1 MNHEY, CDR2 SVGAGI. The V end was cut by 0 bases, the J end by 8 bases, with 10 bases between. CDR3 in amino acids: CASSYSGSSEAFF. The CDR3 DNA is TGTGCCAGCAGTTACTCTGGTTCTTCCGAAGCTTTCTTT.

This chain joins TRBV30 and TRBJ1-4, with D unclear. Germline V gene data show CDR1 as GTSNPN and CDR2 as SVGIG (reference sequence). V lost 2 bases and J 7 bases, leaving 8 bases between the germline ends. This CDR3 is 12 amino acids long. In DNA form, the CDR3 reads TGTGCCTGGAGTATGACAATTGAAAAACTGTTTTTT. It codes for CAWSMTIEKLFF.

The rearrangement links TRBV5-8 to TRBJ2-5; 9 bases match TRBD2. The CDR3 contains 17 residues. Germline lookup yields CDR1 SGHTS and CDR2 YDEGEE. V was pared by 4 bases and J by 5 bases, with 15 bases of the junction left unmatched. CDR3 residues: CASSIAGDSLSGETQYF. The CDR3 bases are TGTGCCAGCAGCATAGCGGGAGATTCCCTAAGCGGGGAGACCCAGTACTTC. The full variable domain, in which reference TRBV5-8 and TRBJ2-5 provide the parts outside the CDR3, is EAGVTQSPTHLIKTRGQQATLRCSPISGHTSVYWYQQALGLGLQFLLWYDEGEERNRGNFPPRFSGRQFPNYSSELNVNALELEDSALYLCASSIAGDSLSGETQYFGPGTRLLVL.

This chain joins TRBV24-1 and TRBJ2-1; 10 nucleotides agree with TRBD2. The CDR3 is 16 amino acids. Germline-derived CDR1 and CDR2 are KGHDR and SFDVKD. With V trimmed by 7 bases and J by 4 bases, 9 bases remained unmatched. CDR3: CATRASGRARYNEQFF. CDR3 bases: TGTGCCACCAGGGCCAGCGGGAGGGCTAGGTACAATGAGCAGTTCTTC.

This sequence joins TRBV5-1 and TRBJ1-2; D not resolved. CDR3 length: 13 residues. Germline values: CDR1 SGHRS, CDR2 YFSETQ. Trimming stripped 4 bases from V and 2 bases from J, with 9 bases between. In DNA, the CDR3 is TGCGCCAGCAGCGATACAGTAAACTATGGCTACACCTTC. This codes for CASSDTVNYGYTF.